Listed below are T cell receptor beta chains from one sample, sequenced in a study of human T cells and chemical hapten exposure. TCRdb fed the RACE reads into MiXCR, producing one record per CDR3 protein. Among some 360,000 distinct CDR3 sequences, about 5.1% were seen once, and the ten largest hold roughly 2.6%. This material consisted of whole blood, taken in connection with sensitization to the hapten diphenylcyclopropenone (DPC). Every receptor here comes from a woman aged 45-60 years with alopecia areata. Some clones in this sample may be carry-over from other donors' samples. Both conserved end residues are part of each CDR3. Fields, in order: V gene, J gene, D gene, clone size, CDR3 protein, CDR3 DNA. D genes are given only for firm matches. Expanded clones get a size class; other rows say once, few or many, or leave the size out.

TRBV12-3/TRBV12-4	TRBJ1-1	-	many	CASSLMAPSAGTEAFF	TGTGCCAGCAGTTTAATGGCTCCCAGCGCGGGCACTGAAGCTTTCTTT
TRBV7-8	TRBJ2-3	TRBD2	many	CASSLESASGWFTDTQYF	TGTGCCAGCAGCTTAGAATCGGCTAGCGGGTGGTTCACAGATACGCAGTATTTT
TRBV6-6	TRBJ2-7	TRBD1	few	CASSLTGGGEQYF	TGTGCCAGCAGTTTGACAGGGGGAGGCGAGCAGTACTTC
TRBV5-1	TRBJ1-1	-	many	CASSSTVNTEAFF	TGTGCCAGCAGCTCGACAGTGAACACTGAAGCTTTCTTT
TRBV7-3	TRBJ2-2	TRBD2	-	CASSETSGGGGELFF	TGTGCCAGCAGCGAGACTAGCGGGGGCGGCGGGGAGCTGTTTTTT
TRBV6-6	TRBJ2-5	-	many	CASRFSTSGETQYF	TGTGCCAGCAGATTCTCCACGTCAGGAGAGACCCAGTACTTC
TRBV7-3	TRBJ2-1	-	many	CASSYGLSSYNEQFF	TGTGCCAGCAGCTATGGACTTAGCTCCTACAATGAGCAGTTCTTC
TRBV5-1	TRBJ1-2	TRBD1	many	CASSWTGETNYGYTF	TGCGCCAGCAGCTGGACAGGGGAAACTAACTATGGCTACACCTTC
TRBV10-3	TRBJ1-3	-	-	CAIRGTPVVGNTIYF	TGTGCCATCCGGGGGACCCCGGTGGTTGGAAACACCATATATTTT
TRBV30	TRBJ2-2	TRBD2	many	CAWSLLGLADTGELFF	TGTGCCTGGAGTCTACTGGGACTAGCGGACACCGGGGAGCTGTTTTTT
TRBV6-2/TRBV6-3	TRBJ2-7	TRBD1	many	CASSSPGTGAYEQYF	TGTGCCAGCAGTTCCCCCGGGACAGGTGCCTACGAGCAGTACTTC
TRBV27	TRBJ1-4	-	many	CASSLTTNEKLFF	TGTGCCAGCAGTTTAACAACTAATGAAAAACTGTTTTTT
TRBV27	TRBJ2-1	TRBD2	many	CASSPGLAGPYNEQFF	TGTGCCAGCAGTCCCGGACTAGCGGGCCCTTACAATGAGCAGTTCTTC
TRBV7-9	TRBJ1-5	-	-	CASSDGLYNQPQHF	TGTGCCAGCAGCGACGGGTTATATAATCAGCCCCAGCATTTT
TRBV21-1	TRBJ1-6	-	few	CASFPKGGNCGDSPLHF	TGTGCCAGCTTCCCAAAGGGGGGGAATTGTGGAGATTCACCCCTCCACTTT
TRBV7-8	TRBJ2-3	-	many	CASSPTSLAARGMDTQYF	TGTGCCAGCAGCCCCACGTCGTTAGCGGCTAGGGGGATGGATACGCAGTATTTT
TRBV12-3/TRBV12-4	TRBJ2-3	-	-	CASSFAGGNGDTQYF	TGTGCCAGCAGTTTTGCAGGAGGGAACGGTGATACGCAGTATTTT
TRBV7-9	TRBJ2-3	TRBD2	many	CASSLGGLAGMGTDTQYF	TGTGCCAGCAGCTTAGGAGGACTAGCGGGCATGGGGACAGATACGCAGTATTTT
TRBV29-1	TRBJ2-5	-	few	CSVNDLDTGVETQYF	TGCAGCGTTAACGACCTCGACACCGGGGTGGAGACCCAGTACTTC
TRBV29-1	TRBJ2-7	TRBD2	-	CSVYSGSSSEQYF	TGCAGCGTGTATAGCGGGAGTTCGAGCGAGCAGTACTTC
TRBV12-3/TRBV12-4	TRBJ1-2	-	-	CASSFRGPYGYTF	TGTGCCAGCAGTTTCCGTGGTCCCTATGGCTACACCTTC
TRBV6-2/TRBV6-3	TRBJ1-5	-	few	CASNEEDRRQPQHF	TGTGCCAGCAACGAGGAGGACAGAAGGCAGCCCCAGCATTTT
TRBV27	TRBJ1-5	-	-	CASSLIGYNQPQHF	TGTGCCAGCAGTTTAATAGGGTACAATCAGCCCCAGCATTTT
TRBV30	TRBJ2-1	-	few	CAWRGDWGSYNEQFF	TGTGCCTGGAGGGGAGACTGGGGATCCTACAATGAGCAGTTCTTC
TRBV3-1	TRBJ2-3	TRBD2	many	CASSPGLADTQYF	TGTGCCAGCAGCCCCGGACTAGCAGATACGCAGTATTTT
TRBV6-5	TRBJ2-1	-	-	CASSVSLGGCNEQFF	TGTGCCAGCAGCGTCAGCCTGGGGGGTTGCAATGAGCAGTTCTTC
TRBV3-1	TRBJ2-6	TRBD2	-	CASSQGLAGDGDSGANVLTF	TGTGCCAGCAGCCAAGGACTAGCGGGAGACGGGGATTCTGGGGCCAACGTCCTGACTTTC
TRBV5-1	TRBJ1-1	-	many	CASRTASMNTEAFF	TGCGCCAGCCGGACAGCCTCCATGAACACTGAAGCTTTCTTT
TRBV12-3/TRBV12-4	TRBJ2-1	TRBD1	-	CASSLDGQGLDEQFF	TGTGCCAGCAGTTTAGACGGACAGGGGTTGGATGAGCAGTTCTTC